What follows are 2 T cell receptor beta chains derived from one specimen sequenced in a study of T cells in Graves' hyperthyroidism and ophthalmopathy. RNA transcripts yielded amplified TCR beta CDR3 regions. During a first-round RT-PCR of the TCR CDR3, the HTBI primer set was used. MiXCR, applied by TCRdb to the multiplex PCR reads, yields one record per CDR3 protein. The repertoire consists of 110,000 to 150,000 distinct CDR3 sequences, with around 20% occurring once and the leading ten covering around two thirds. The sequenced sample was blood. These receptors were taken from a woman between 45 and 65 years old with Graves' hyperthyroidism that later progressed to Graves' ophthalmopathy.

This clonotype was detected ten times or more. The rearrangement links TRBV5-1 to TRBJ2-7; weak D call: TRBD2 (6 bases). The CDR3 is 19 residues long. CDR1 SGHRS and CDR2 YFSETQ come from the germline V gene. Trimming took 4 bases from V and 0 from J, leaving 26 bases between them. The DNA for the CDR3 is TGCGCCAGCAGCGTTCATGGGCCTAGCGCCGGCCAAGACTCCTACGAGCAGTACTTC. It specifies CASSVHGPSAGQDSYEQYF. Full variable domain (outside the CDR3, taken from reference TRBV5-1 and TRBJ2-7): KAGVTQTPRYLIKTRGQQVTLSCSPISGHRSVSWYQQTPGQGLQFLFEYFSETQRNKGNFPGRFSGRQFSNSRSEMNVSTLELGDSALYLCASSVHGPSAGQDSYEQYFGPGTRLTVT.

There are many counts of this clonotype. The chain is built from TRBV24-1 and TRBJ2-5; a weak D match, TRBD2 (5 bases). The CDR3 totals 17 residues. Trimming took 4 bases from V and 5 from J, leaving 22 bases between them. Germline values: CDR1 KGHDR, CDR2 SFDVKD. CDR3 bases: TGTGCCACCAGTGACCTCCCCGCCCCAACTAGTATGGAGACCCAGTACTTC. Translating gives CATSDLPAPTSMETQYF.